This TCR beta chain was recorded in a study of T cell clonotyping in hematopoietic cell transplantation (TCRdb year 2021). The study in broad terms: A total of 110 to 150 blood samples were collected in the study from a few dozen consecutive transplant recipients and their related donors. Recruitment of patients ran from September 2015 to early 2017, and follow-up continued until late 2020 or until death. General study outcomes and caveats: After transplant, TCR diversity in recipients dropped, and pathologically expanded clonotypes increased progressively from day 30 to day 180. Sample size was limited, and cells were not sorted, so CD4 and CD8 repertoire contributions could not be separated. Overlap with donor repertoires was found for only a small fraction of recipient repertoires, with over 95% found to appear de novo at the given depth. Donor and pretransplant recipient Inverse Simpson Index values predicted broader posttransplant TCR repertoire diversity.

To note about this clone: The antigen it recognizes is unknown. No much larger clone exists at a distance of one base, and base qualities are not known.

The CDR3 holds 12 amino acids from the cysteine to the phenylalanine. This entry keeps only the CDR3 DNA: 36 bases, framed from base 1. V was cut back by 0 bases and J by 10 bases, leaving a gap of 9 bases between them. CDR1 and CDR2, looked up from the germline V gene, are KGHSY and FQNENV. The immunoSEQ assay, a bias-controlled multiplex PCR with V- and J-specific primers, was used to amplify TCR beta CDR3 regions from genomic DNA. In a second PCR step, the CDR3 amplicons were tagged with a proprietary barcode plus Illumina adapter sequences. An Illumina MiSeq instrument was used for sequencing of the CDR3 libraries. In the source study's methods: Export and quality control were handled in immunoSEQ Analyzer 3.0, while downstream analyses relied on R Bioconductor and Immunarch. Only productive rearrangements in the normalized downsampled data set went into calculating the repertoire metrics. Pathologically expanded clonotypes were defined as those larger than 5 templates in the normalized cohort. The Inverse Simpson Index served as the measure of repertoire diversity. To capture all clonotypes, the CMV-specificity analyses were run on the non-normalized data set. Drawn from immuneACCESS, this table holds only the in-frame rearrangements with V and J called that TCRdb kept. Clones are partly lost; checked studies trace under half to an unresolved V gene and leave the rest unexplained. V and J calls plus clone size are reproduced from that table; the DNA served to infer D and trimming. The table for this sample lists about 10,000 clones; roughly 89% of them were counted only once. Clones ranked in the top ten supply 15% to 20% of the sample.

The time point label corresponds to: 100 days after allo-HCT. Blood from recipients was drawn roughly 28 days before transplant, then again at days 30, 100 and 180 after transplant. Nuclei Lysis Solution was used to extract genomic DNA from fresh or cryopreserved unfractionated peripheral blood mononuclear cells. The source was PBMCs, collected 100 days after allogeneic stem cell transplant. The sequence was collected from a female patient in her 60s who had an allogeneic stem cell transplant from an unrelated donor, so the T cells may come from the graft donor. Some clones in this sample may be carry-over from other donors' samples. The chain is encoded by TRBV16 joined to TRBJ1-2; the D gene cannot be named for sure. DNA sequence: TGTGCCAGCAGCCAATCGGGCAGAGACTACACCTTC. It is translated as CASSQSGRDYTF.